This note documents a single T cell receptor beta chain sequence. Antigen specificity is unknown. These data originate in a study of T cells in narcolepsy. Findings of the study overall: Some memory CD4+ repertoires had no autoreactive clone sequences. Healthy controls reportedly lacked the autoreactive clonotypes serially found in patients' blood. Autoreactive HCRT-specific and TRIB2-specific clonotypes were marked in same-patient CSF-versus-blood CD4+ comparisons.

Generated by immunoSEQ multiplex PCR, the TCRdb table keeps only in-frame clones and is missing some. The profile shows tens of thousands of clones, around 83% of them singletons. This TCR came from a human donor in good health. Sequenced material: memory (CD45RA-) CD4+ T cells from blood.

CDR3 amino acids: CATSRGRTSTDTQYF. DNA for the CDR3: TGTGCCACCAGCAGAGGCAGAACTAGCACAGATACGCAGTATTTT. This sequence joins TRBV15 and TRBJ2-3, with D unclear. This CDR3 spans 15 amino acids. CDR1 LNHNV and CDR2 YYDKDF come from the germline V gene (reference sequence). V was clipped by 1 base and J by 0 bases, with 8 bases between them.